These 2 T cell receptor beta chains share one sample of origin, sequenced in a study of CD8 T cells in Susac syndrome. Random hexamers primed reverse transcription of about 0.45 to 1 ug RNA. Each CDR3 protein is one row after TCRdb ran MiXCR on the immunoSEQ multiplex PCR reads. The table records a few hundred thousand distinct CDR3 sequences, approximately 81% of them present only once. The sample taken for sequencing was CD8+ T cells from PBMCs. All receptors come from a human donor with multiple sclerosis.

The rearrangement uses TRBV2 and TRBJ1-2, with D maybe TRBD1 (5 bases). V was cut by 8 bases and J by 13 bases, with 20 bases left in between. Germline V gives CDR1 SNHLY, CDR2 FYNNEI. The CDR3 is made up of 12 amino acids. In DNA form, the CDR3 reads TGTGCCAGCTTTTCTGGGGGGAGGTCCTCCACCTTC. This translates into CASFSGGRSSTF.

This clonotype was counted a few times. The CDR3 is CAWSAGPHEQYF. CDR3 in DNA: TGTGCCTGGAGTGCCGGGCCCCACGAGCAGTACTTC. This sequence joins TRBV30 and TRBJ2-7, with unresolved D. CDR3 length: 12 residues. The V and J ends lost 1 base and 5 bases respectively, with 9 bases between them. The V gene's germline CDR1 is GTSNPN and CDR2 SVGIG (reference sequence).